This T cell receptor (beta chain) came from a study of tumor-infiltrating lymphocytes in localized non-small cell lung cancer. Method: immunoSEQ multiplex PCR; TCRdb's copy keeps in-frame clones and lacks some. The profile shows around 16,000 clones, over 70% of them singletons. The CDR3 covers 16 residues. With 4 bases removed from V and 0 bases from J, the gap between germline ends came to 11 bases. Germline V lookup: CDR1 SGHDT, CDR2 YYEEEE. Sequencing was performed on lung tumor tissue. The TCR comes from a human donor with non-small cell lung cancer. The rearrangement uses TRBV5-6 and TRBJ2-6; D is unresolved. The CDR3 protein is CASSPWRISGANVLTF. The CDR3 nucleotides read TGTGCCAGCAGCCCGTGGAGAATCTCTGGGGCCAACGTCCTGACTTTC.